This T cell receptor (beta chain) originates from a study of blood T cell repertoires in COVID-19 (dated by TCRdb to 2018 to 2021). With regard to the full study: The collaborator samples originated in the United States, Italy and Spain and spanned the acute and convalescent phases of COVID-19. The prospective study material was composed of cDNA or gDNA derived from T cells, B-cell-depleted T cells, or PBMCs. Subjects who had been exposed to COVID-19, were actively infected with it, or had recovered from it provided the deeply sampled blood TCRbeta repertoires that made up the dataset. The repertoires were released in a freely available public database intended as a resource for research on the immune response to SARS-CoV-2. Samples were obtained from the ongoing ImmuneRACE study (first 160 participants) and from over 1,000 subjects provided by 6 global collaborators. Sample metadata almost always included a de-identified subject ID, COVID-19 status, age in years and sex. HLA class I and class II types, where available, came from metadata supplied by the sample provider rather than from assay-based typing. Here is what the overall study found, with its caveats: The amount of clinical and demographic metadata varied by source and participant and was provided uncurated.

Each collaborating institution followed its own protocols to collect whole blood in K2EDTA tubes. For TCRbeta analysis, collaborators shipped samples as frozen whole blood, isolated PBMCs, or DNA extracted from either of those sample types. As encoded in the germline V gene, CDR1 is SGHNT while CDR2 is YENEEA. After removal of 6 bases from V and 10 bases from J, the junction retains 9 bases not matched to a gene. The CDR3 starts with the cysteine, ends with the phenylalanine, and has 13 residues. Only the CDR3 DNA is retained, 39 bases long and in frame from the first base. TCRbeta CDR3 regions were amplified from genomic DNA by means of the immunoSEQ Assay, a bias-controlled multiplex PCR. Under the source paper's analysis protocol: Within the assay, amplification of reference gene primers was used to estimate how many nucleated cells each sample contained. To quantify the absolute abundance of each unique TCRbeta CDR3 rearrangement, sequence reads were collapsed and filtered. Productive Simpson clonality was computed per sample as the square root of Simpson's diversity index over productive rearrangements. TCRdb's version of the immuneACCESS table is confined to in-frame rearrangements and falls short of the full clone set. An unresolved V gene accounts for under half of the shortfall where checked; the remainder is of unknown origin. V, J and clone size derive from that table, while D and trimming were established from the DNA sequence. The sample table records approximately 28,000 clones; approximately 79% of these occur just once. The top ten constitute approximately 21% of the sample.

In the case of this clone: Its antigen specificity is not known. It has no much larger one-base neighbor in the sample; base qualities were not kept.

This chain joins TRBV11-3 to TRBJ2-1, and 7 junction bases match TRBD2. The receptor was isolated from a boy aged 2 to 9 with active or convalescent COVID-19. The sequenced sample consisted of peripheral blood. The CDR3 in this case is CASSYGRKLEQFF. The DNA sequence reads TGTGCCAGCAGTTACGGGAGGAAGCTCGAGCAGTTCTTC.